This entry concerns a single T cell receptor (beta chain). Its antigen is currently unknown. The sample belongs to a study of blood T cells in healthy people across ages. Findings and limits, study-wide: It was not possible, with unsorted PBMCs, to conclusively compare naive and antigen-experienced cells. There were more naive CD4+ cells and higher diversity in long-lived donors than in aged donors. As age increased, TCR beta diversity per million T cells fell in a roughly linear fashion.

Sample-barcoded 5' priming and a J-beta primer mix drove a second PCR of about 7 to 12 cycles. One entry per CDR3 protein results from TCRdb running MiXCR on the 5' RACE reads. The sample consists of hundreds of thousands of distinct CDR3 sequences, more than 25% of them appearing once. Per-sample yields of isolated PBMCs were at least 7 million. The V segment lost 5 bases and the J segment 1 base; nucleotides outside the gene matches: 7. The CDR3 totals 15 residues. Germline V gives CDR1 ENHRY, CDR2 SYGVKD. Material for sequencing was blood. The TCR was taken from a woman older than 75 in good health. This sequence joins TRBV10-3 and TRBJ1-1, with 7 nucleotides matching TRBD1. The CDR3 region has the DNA TGTGCCATCAGTCCTGACGGGACAGCGAACACTGAAGCTTTCTTT. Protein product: CAISPDGTANTEAFF.